This T cell receptor (beta chain) originates from a study of control samples from healthy donors and cancer patients. CDR1 is MDHEN and CDR2 is SYDVKM in the germline V gene. Germline trimming cut 0 bases from V and 2 bases from J; bases unmatched to any gene: 7. The CDR3 spans 16 residues. Sequencing was performed with immunoSEQ multiplex PCR; in TCRdb, only in-frame clones are kept and a portion is missing. The profile shows roughly 100,000 clones, 92% of them singletons. Sequenced material: blood. The rearrangement uses TRBV28 and TRBJ2-7; 7 bases line up with TRBD1. This TCR derives from a woman aged 18-29 years in good health. CDR3 in amino acids: CASSLWEPGQTYEQYF. The DNA for the CDR3 is TGTGCCAGCAGTTTATGGGAACCGGGACAGACCTACGAGCAGTACTTC.